This TCR beta chain originates from a study of identical twins (dated by TCRdb to about 2016). About the study as a whole: To test whether fetal clonotypes persist, the study used deep sequencing on TCR alpha and beta repertoires from monozygotic twins, unrelated adults of various ages, and cord blood. Replicate twin experiments were performed at different times using different library preparation protocols to rule out contamination. Broad study findings and their caveats: In monozygotic twins, out-of-frame TCR alpha sharing was systematically underestimated by recombination models, although the models agreed with sharing between unrelated individuals. Zero-insertion analyses could be partly confounded by invariant T cells such as MAIT and iNKT, although diverse VJ usage argued against such confounding for most clonotypes. Abundant cord blood beta clonotypes had fewer insertions, young adult naive repertoires showed a similar but weaker trend, and memory repertoires showed no such trend. Out-of-frame TCR alpha sequences shared between twins showed an excess of low generation-probability sequences compared with coincidental sharing between unrelated individuals. A weaker excess of twin sharing was found in beta out-of-frame sequences because the signal-to-noise ratio was lowered by fewer shared sequences. Because the same donors could not be followed over many years, conclusions were based on cross-sectional statistical analysis.

CDR1 and CDR2, per the germline V gene, are SQVTM and ANQGSEA. V sheds 2 bases and J sheds 7 bases, leaving 12 bases between their ends. The CDR3, cysteine through phenylalanine, is 13 amino acids long. Just CDR3 DNA is preserved here, 39 bases in frame from base 1. Libraries were made using 5' RACE. Sequencing instrument: Illumina HiSeq 2000. A universal primer binding site was introduced by template switching, and a unique molecular identifier was present in the final cDNA, enabling accurate counting of TCR cDNA molecules. First-strand cDNA for TCR alpha and beta chains was synthesized from specific primers in the conserved constant-segment region. To control for contamination, every cDNA library was double barcoded, receiving both a SMART-Mk sample barcode and Illumina barcodes. TruSeq adapter sequences, together with Illumina sample barcodes, were added in two successive PCR steps. The TCR alpha and beta cDNA libraries were sequenced on the Illumina HiSeq platform using custom primers. In the source study's methods: MiGEC was used to process raw reads and extract unique molecular identifiers, and MiXCR was used to find CDR3 positions. Recombination models were inferred per individual with the repgenHMM and IGoR tools using an EM algorithm. The tcR package in R was used for shared clonotype analysis, with sharing normalized by the product of cloneset sizes. To study raw recombination without the effects of thymic and clonal selection, out-of-frame nonproductive sequences were analyzed. Starting from the raw public reads, TCRdb applied fastp trimming at Q25, assembled clones with MiXCR and retained in-frame beta chains. Under each unique CDR3 protein, matching rows form one entry showing the most common genes and DNA. The V and J calls here are based on TCRdb, not the publication. For this sample there are 400,000 to 600,000 distinct CDR3 sequences; 20% to 25% appear just once. Jointly, the top ten make up around 0.47% of the sample.

Every donor was a healthy Caucasian. The twin cohort comprised three pairs of female monozygotic twins, all aged about 18 to 30 years. Positive isolation kits from Invitrogen were used to isolate the CD4+ and CD8+ T cell populations. In the case of this clonotype: The clone's antigen remains unknown. Per-base qualities were not stored, and no clone one base away is much larger.

This same sample was also part of a study on yellow fever vaccine responses in identical twins. In that second paper, the authors write: According to the authors, the vaccine-induced T cell response in identical twins seemed to be partly convergent and partly specific to each individual. Focusing on identical twins, the study followed the T cell clones that responded to the vaccine, and did so with precision.

This TCR was sampled from a young woman in good health. Sequencing was carried out using CD4+ T cells sorted from blood. The chain is assembled from TRBV29-1 and TRBJ2-1; too little of a D gene remains to name it. The sequenced DNA: TGCAGCGTTGAACGTCCTAGGCAGAATGAGCAGTTCTTC. This yields the protein CSVERPRQNEQFF.